This record concerns one T cell receptor beta chain sequence. Its antigen is unidentified. The sample comes from a study of cytomegalovirus exposure and HLA in healthy donors. Study results and caveats: There were several of the most significant clusters that appeared linked to common viral pathogens in a later analysis. It was likely that a cluster of highly shared sequence variants was a sequencing artifact.

13 Jbeta primers and 60 Vbeta primers were used for the PCR. Sequencing was performed with immunoSEQ multiplex PCR; in TCRdb, only in-frame clones are kept and a portion is missing. Of about 140,000 clones in the sample, approximately 65% were seen once. Germline V gene data show CDR1 as LNHNV and CDR2 as YYDKDF (reference sequence). With 4 bases clipped from V and 0 bases from J, the junction kept 7 bases outside the gene matches. CDR3 length: 17 residues. The specimen was PBMCs. This sequence originates from a woman aged 55 to 70 in good health and CMV-seronegative. V usage is TRBV15 and J usage is TRBJ1-3; 9 bases align to TRBD1. The CDR3 DNA sequence: TGTGCCACCAGCATCCACAGGGGGCTAAACTCTGGAAACACCATATATTTT. It is translated as CATSIHRGLNSGNTIYF.